These 19 T cell receptor beta chains share one sample of origin, sequenced in a study of T cell responses to AZD1222 COVID-19 vaccine. The method was immunoSEQ multiplex PCR; TCRdb's version includes in-frame clones alone and lacks a portion of them. The sample records some 200,000 clones, approximately 92% being singletons. Material: peripheral blood, obtained on day 0 of AZD1222 vaccination. The receptors stem from an adult in good health.

The chain has TRBV11-2 and TRBJ2-2; D is unclear. This CDR3 region has 16 residues. The germline V and J ends were trimmed by 2 bases and 1 base, with 11 bases remaining between them. Germline V gene data show CDR1 as SGHAT and CDR2 as FQNNGV. The CDR3 here is CASSLRGFRNTGELFF. The CDR3 coding sequence is TGTGCCAGCAGCTTACGAGGCTTCAGGAACACCGGGGAGCTGTTTTTT.

This clone occurred once. This rearrangement joins TRBV7-2 to TRBJ2-1; 13 bases align to TRBD2. Germline V gene lookup returns CDR1 SGHTA and CDR2 FQGNSA. The CDR3 runs to 18 residues. Trimming took 5 bases from V and 0 from J; bases not matched to a gene: 7. The CDR3 DNA reads TGTGCCAGCAGCCTGACTAGCGGGAGGCCGAGCTCCTACAATGAGCAGTTCTTC. It yields the protein CASSLTSGRPSSYNEQFF.

This clone was detected once. The chain joins TRBV5-1 to TRBJ1-1; 11 bases are a match to TRBD1. The ends lost 5 bases at V and 5 bases at J; junction bases unmatched: 5. CDR1 is SGHRS and CDR2 is YFSETQ in the germline V gene. CDR3 size: 14 residues. The CDR3 nucleotides are TGCGCCAGCAGGACCGGGACAGGGGGGACTGAAGCTTTCTTT. It yields the protein CASRTGTGGTEAFF.

For this clone: An end of the junction does not agree with germline; a read error may underlie this. The chain joins TRBV19 to TRBJ1-1; 7 nucleotides match TRBD1. Germline lookup yields CDR1 LNHDA and CDR2 SQIVND (reference sequence). This CDR3 region has 14 residues. Written as DNA, the CDR3 is TGTGCCAGTAGTATCATACAGGGGAACGCTGAAGCTTTCTTT. This gives the protein CASSIIQGNAEAFF.

The chain has TRBV2 and TRBJ2-1; TRBD2 is a possible D gene (5 bases). The CDR3 spans 14 residues. Germline V lookup: CDR1 SNHLY, CDR2 FYNNEI. The V and J ends lost 3 bases and 8 bases respectively, with 14 bases between them. CDR3 bases: TGTGCCAGCAGTGACTGGGTGGGAGAGGATGAGCAGTTCTTC. Its translation: CASSDWVGEDEQFF.

The chain couples TRBV28 to TRBJ1-4; 9 bases agree with TRBD1. The CDR3 consists of 14 residues. Germline values: CDR1 MDHEN, CDR2 SYDVKM. With 6 bases clipped from V and 7 bases from J, the junction kept 6 bases outside the gene matches. CDR3 coding DNA: TGTGCCAGCAGGTCAGGGGACAGGGCTGAAAAACTGTTTTTT. Translation: CASRSGDRAEKLFF.

J is TRBJ2-3 and V is TRBV6-2 or TRBV6-3, with D uncertain. The CDR3 is 14 amino acids. The germline gives CDR1 MNHEY, CDR2 SVGEGT. V was cut by 2 bases and J by 0 bases, with 6 bases left in between. The CDR3 bases are TGTGCCAGCAGTTACCGTACTAGCACAGATACGCAGTATTTT. Translation: CASSYRTSTDTQYF.

The V gene is TRBV24-1, the J gene TRBJ2-1; 7 bases agree with TRBD2. With 0 bases clipped from V and 6 bases from J, the junction kept 10 bases outside the gene matches. Germline CDR1 and CDR2: KGHDR and SFDVKD. The CDR3 is made up of 17 amino acids. The CDR3 loop reads CATSDLSGGGLINEQFF. Written as DNA, the CDR3 is TGTGCCACCAGTGATTTGAGCGGCGGGGGTCTAATCAATGAGCAGTTCTTC.

The chain uses TRBV12-2 and TRBJ2-7. TRBV12-2 is an annotated pseudogene. CDR3 size: 20 residues. The CDR3 sequence is CASRLDWRRDHADLSYEQYF. The DNA for the CDR3 is TGTGCAAGTCGCTTAGACTGGAGACGGGACCATGCCGACCTCTCCTACGAGCAGTACTTC.

The CDR3 DNA reads TGTGCCAGCAGCTTAGAGGGCAGATATCAGCCCCAGCATTTT. Translating gives CASSLEGRYQPQHF. V is TRBV7-8 and J is TRBJ1-5; D is undetermined. In germline, CDR1 is SGHVS, CDR2 FQNEAQ. Between the trimmed V and J ends, which lost 1 base and 5 bases, there was a span of 9 bases. This CDR3 has 14 amino acids. The variable domain in full, completed from reference TRBV7-8 and TRBJ1-5, reads GAGVSQSPRYKVAKRGQDVALRCDPISGHVSLFWYQQALGQGPEFLTYFQNEAQLDKSGLPSDRFFAERPEGSVSTLKIQRTQQEDSAVYLCASSLEGRYQPQHFGDGTRLSIL.

The gene calls are TRBV5-6 and TRBJ1-2; 7 bases are shared with TRBD1. Germline CDR1 and CDR2: SGHDT and YYEEEE. The ends lost 4 bases at V and 5 bases at J; junction bases unmatched: 17. The CDR3 extends over 17 amino acids. CDR3 sequence: CASSTGQTDLLLYGYTF. DNA for the CDR3: TGTGCCAGCAGCACGGGACAGACCGATCTTTTATTGTATGGCTACACCTTC.

The V call is TRBV3-1 (or the pseudogene TRBV3-2), the J call TRBJ1-2; D might be TRBD1 (6 bases). There are 18 residues in the CDR3. Germline-derived CDR1 and CDR2 are LGHDT and YNNKEL (reference sequence). V was pared by 4 bases and J by 0 bases, with 21 bases between. CDR3 sequence (DNA): TGTGCCAGCAGCCCTCTCCGTTCTCCCCGGACAGCTAACTATGGCTACACCTTC. Translating gives CASSPLRSPRTANYGYTF.

The V and J genes are TRBV9 and TRBJ2-2; 13 bases are a match to TRBD2. The CDR3 is 18 residues long. CDR1 and CDR2 from the germline V gene are SGDLS and YYNGEE. The V gene end was trimmed by 4 bases and the J gene end by 3 bases; junction bases not matched to a gene: 9. CDR3 DNA: TGTGCCAGCAGCCTTGGACTAGCGGGAGTCACCGACACCGGGGAGCTGTTTTTT. This encodes CASSLGLAGVTDTGELFF.

The chain uses TRBV4-1 and TRBJ1-6; no clear D gene. The CDR3 runs to 15 residues. V lost 0 bases and J 9 bases, leaving 12 bases between the germline ends. The germline V gene has CDR1 MGHRA and CDR2 YSYEKL. In DNA form, the CDR3 reads TGCGCCAGCAGCCAAGATAGGGTCACGACTTCACCCCTCCACTTT. Translating it yields CASSQDRVTTSPLHF.

J is TRBJ1-2 and V is TRBV20-1; D is undetermined. The CDR3 runs to 11 residues. The V end lost 3 bases, the J end lost 4 bases, and 6 bases lay between the germline ends. Germline V gene lookup returns CDR1 DFQATT and CDR2 SNEGSKA (reference sequence). The CDR3 sequence is CSARVGYGYTF. The DNA for the CDR3 is TGCAGTGCTAGGGTCGGCTATGGCTACACCTTC.

This clone was seen just once. This chain uses TRBV6-2 or TRBV6-3 with TRBJ1-2; D is perhaps TRBD1 (6 bases). CDR3 length equals 16 residues. V dropped 6 bases and J dropped 4 bases, with 21 bases sitting between them. Germline CDR1 is MNHEY and CDR2 is SVGEGT. CDR3 protein: CASSQDRPVATYGYTF. The CDR3 bases are TGTGCCAGCAGCCAAGACAGGCCTGTTGCGACCTATGGCTACACCTTC.

The chain employs TRBV2 and TRBJ1-1, with 7 bases that match TRBD1. This CDR3 has 13 residues. V gave up 11 bases and J gave up 0 bases; unmatched junction bases: 6. Looked up from germline, CDR1 is SNHLY and CDR2 is FYNNEI. CDR3 sequence: CAVTGDMNTEAFF. In nucleotides, the CDR3 is TGTGCCGTAACAGGGGACATGAACACTGAAGCTTTCTTT.

The chain uses TRBV11-2 and TRBJ1-6; perhaps TRBD1 as D (6 bases). In germline, CDR1 is SGHAT, CDR2 FQNNGV. The V end was cut by 2 bases, the J end by 4 bases, with 12 bases between. The CDR3 length is 16 residues. The CDR3 spells CASSLNPGQYNSPLHF. CDR3 DNA: TGTGCCAGCAGCTTAAATCCCGGACAGTATAATTCACCCCTCCACTTT.

The chain combines TRBV11-2 with TRBJ1-3, with D unresolved. In germline, CDR1 is SGHAT, CDR2 FQNNGV. V was pared by 8 bases and J by 0 bases, with 5 bases between. The CDR3 consists of 12 residues. The CDR3 here is CASASSGNTIYF. The CDR3 nucleotides are TGTGCCAGCGCAAGCTCTGGAAACACCATATATTTT. The full variable domain, rest sourced from reference TRBV11-2 and TRBJ1-3, is EAGVAQSPRYKIIEKRQSVAFWCNPISGHATLYWYQQILGQGPKLLIQFQNNGVVDDSQLPKDRFSAERLKGVDSTLKIQPAKLEDSAVYLCASASSGNTIYFGEGSWLTVV.